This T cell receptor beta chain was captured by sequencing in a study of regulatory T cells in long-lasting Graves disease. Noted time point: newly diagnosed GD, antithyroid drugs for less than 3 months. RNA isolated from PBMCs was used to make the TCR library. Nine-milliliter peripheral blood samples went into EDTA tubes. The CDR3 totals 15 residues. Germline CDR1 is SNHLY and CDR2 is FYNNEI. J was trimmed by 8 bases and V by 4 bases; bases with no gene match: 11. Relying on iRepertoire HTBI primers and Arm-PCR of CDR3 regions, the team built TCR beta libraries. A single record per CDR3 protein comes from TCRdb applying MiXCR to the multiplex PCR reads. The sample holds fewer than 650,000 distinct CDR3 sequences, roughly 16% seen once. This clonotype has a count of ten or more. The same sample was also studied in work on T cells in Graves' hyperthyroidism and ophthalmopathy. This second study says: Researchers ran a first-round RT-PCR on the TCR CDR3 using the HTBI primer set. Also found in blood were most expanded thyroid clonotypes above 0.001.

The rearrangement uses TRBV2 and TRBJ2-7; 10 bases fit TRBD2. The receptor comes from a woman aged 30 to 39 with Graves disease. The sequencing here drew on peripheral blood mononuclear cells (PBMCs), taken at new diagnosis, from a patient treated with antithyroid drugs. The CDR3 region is CASSGTSGEPRKQYF. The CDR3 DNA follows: TGTGCCAGCAGTGGAACTAGCGGGGAGCCTCGCAAGCAGTACTTC.